The T cell receptor (beta chain) under discussion was sequenced for a study of tumor and adjacent non-tumor tissue in lung cancer. Across the study: On average, productive TCRbeta reads reached about 4 million per sample.

The V and J ends lost 1 base and 4 bases respectively, with 11 bases between them. CDR3 size: 15 residues. Germline-derived CDR1 and CDR2 are SGHAT and FQNNGV. A modified ARM-PCR protocol with three rounds of nested PCR amplified TCRbeta. Using its own MiXCR run on the multiplex PCR reads, TCRdb lists one record per CDR3 protein. The table records 85,000 to 100,000 distinct CDR3 sequences, less than 80% of them present only once. The template was RNA from unsorted bulk tissue. Sequenced sample: lung tumor tissue. The source of this sequence is a man in his 60s with non-small cell lung cancer. The chain joins TRBV11-2 to TRBJ1-5; maybe TRBD1 (5 bases). The CDR3 DNA sequence: TGTGCCAGCAGCTTAGTGGGGGAGGAAAATCAGCCCCAGCATTTT. It translates to CASSLVGEENQPQHF.